The 10 T cell receptor beta chains below all came from one sample that was sequenced in a study of response to subunit inactivated influenza vaccine. One entry per CDR3 protein results from TCRdb running MiXCR on the RT-PCR reads. The sample lists over 750,000 distinct CDR3 sequences; approximately 21% were seen once. The specimen was PBMCs from blood, collected 5 days after vaccination. These receptors originate from a man aged 50 to 59 who received an inactivated influenza vaccine.

This clonotype was detected a few times. The V and J genes are TRBV20-1 and TRBJ2-3, with 8 bases fitting TRBD1. This CDR3 is built from 13 residues. Looked up from germline, CDR1 is DFQATT and CDR2 is SNEGSKA (reference sequence). CDR3 sequence: CRPGGLDTDTQYF. The CDR3 nucleotides read TGCAGGCCAGGGGGCTTGGACACAGATACGCAGTATTTT.

The chain is built from TRBV18 and TRBJ2-1; D is uncertain. Looked up from germline, CDR1 is KGHSH and CDR2 is LQKENI. The CDR3 covers 13 residues. V shed 3 bases and J shed 5 bases, with 8 bases lying between them. The CDR3 DNA reads as TGTGCCAGCTCACCCAGTCAGAACAATGAGCAGTTCTTC. Its translation: CASSPSQNNEQFF.

CDR3 sequence: CSARPTQGRNTEAFF. The CDR3 coding sequence is TGCAGTGCTAGACCAACCCAGGGGAGGAACACTGAAGCTTTCTTT. The chain couples TRBV20-1 to TRBJ1-1, with D maybe TRBD1 (6 bases). V was cut by 2 bases and J by 1 base, with 14 bases left in between. CDR3 length equals 15 residues. The germline gives CDR1 DFQATT, CDR2 SNEGSKA (reference sequence).

This clonotype occurred many times. V usage is TRBV20-1 and J usage is TRBJ2-7, with TRBD2 matching over 8 bases. The CDR3 is 15 amino acids. In germline, CDR1 is DFQATT, CDR2 SNEGSKA (reference sequence). V lost 0 bases to trimming and J lost 7 bases; unmatched junction nucleotides: 11. CDR3 DNA: TGCAGTGCTAGAGATACAGCGGGGGACCCTAAAGAGCAGTACTTC. Translating gives CSARDTAGDPKEQYF.

J is TRBJ2-5 and V is TRBV6-2 or TRBV6-3; D possibly corresponds to TRBD1 (6 bases). CDR1 is MNHEY and CDR2 is SVGEGT in the germline V gene. This CDR3 contains 13 residues. V gave up 6 bases and J gave up 3 bases, with 11 bases separating them. The CDR3 is CASRYTGKETQYF. The CDR3 nucleotides read TGTGCCAGCAGATATACAGGGAAAGAGACCCAGTACTTC.

This clonotype was picked up many times. The rearrangement uses TRBV4-3 and TRBJ1-1, with TRBD1 as a possible D gene (6 bases). In germline, CDR1 is LGHNA, CDR2 YSLEER. V was pared by 1 base and J by 7 bases, with 13 bases between. There are 14 residues in the CDR3. CDR3 residues: CASSQVNLQGEAFF. The CDR3, as DNA: TGCGCCAGCAGCCAAGTAAATTTACAGGGTGAAGCTTTCTTT.

This sequence joins TRBV7-2 and TRBJ2-7, with TRBD1 identical over 9 bases. This CDR3 comprises 13 residues. With V trimmed by 4 bases and J by 4 bases, 2 bases remained unmatched. The germline gives CDR1 SGHTA, CDR2 FQGNSA. CDR3 bases: TGTGCCAGCAGCTGGGACAGGGCTTACGAGCAGTACTTC. It encodes CASSWDRAYEQYF.

This clonotype was counted a few times. This chain connects TRBV30 to TRBJ1-2; D not resolved. The CDR3 is 12 amino acids. Per germline, CDR1 GTSNPN and CDR2 SVGIG (reference sequence). The V end was cut by 0 bases, the J end by 8 bases, with 10 bases between. In nucleotides, the CDR3 is TGTGCCTGGAGTGTCGGACCTGGAGGCTACACCTTC. It codes for CAWSVGPGGYTF.

This clonotype showed up just a few times. The chain uses TRBV12-3 or TRBV12-4 and TRBJ1-5; TRBD1 aligns across 11 bases. The CDR3 contains 16 residues. V lost 7 bases and J lost 6; bases outside the gene matches: 11. In nucleotides, the CDR3 is TGTGCCAGCACTCTTGGGGACAGGGGGGGTGGTCAGCCCCAGCATTTT. Translation gives CASTLGDRGGGQPQHF.

This rearrangement joins TRBV11-1 to TRBJ2-1, with 9 bases lining up with TRBD2. The J segment lost 3 bases and the V segment lost 2 bases, leaving 14 bases of the junction unmatched. The length of the CDR3 is 19 residues. Germline CDR1 and CDR2: SGHAT and FQDESV (reference sequence). The CDR3 sequence is CASSLSYRGGGDLYNEQFF. The CDR3 nucleotides read TGTGCCAGCAGCTTATCCTACCGGGGCGGGGGGGATCTCTACAATGAGCAGTTCTTC.